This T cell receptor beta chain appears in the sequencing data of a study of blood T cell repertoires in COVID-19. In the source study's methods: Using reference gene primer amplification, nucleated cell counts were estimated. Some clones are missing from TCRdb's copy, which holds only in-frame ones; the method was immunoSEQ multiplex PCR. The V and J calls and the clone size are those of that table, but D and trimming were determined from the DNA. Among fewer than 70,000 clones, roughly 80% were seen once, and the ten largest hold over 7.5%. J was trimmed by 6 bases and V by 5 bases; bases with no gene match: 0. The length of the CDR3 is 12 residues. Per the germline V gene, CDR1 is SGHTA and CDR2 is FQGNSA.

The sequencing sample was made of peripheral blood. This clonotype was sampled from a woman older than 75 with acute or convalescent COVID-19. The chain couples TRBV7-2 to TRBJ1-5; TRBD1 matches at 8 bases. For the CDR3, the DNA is TGTGCCAGCAGCGACAGGGGTCAGCCCCAGCATTTT. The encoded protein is CASSDRGQPQHF. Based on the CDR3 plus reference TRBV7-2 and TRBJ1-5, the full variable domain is GAGVSQSPSNKVTEKGKDVELRCDPISGHTALYWYRQSLGQGLEFLIYFQGNSAPDKSGLPSDRFSAERTGGSVSTLTIQRTQQEDSAVYLCASSDRGQPQHFGDGTRLSIL.